This TCR beta chain was captured in a study of blood T cell repertoires in COVID-19. The CDR3 runs to 16 residues. V lost 0 bases to trimming and J lost 8 bases, with 16 bases between them. CDR1 KGHSY and CDR2 FQNENV come from the germline V gene. Here immunoSEQ multiplex PCR was the method, and the copy in TCRdb shows in-frame clones only, minus some. The data hold 200,000 to 250,000 clones, with around nine tenths observed a single time. V is TRBV16 and J is TRBJ2-2, with TRBD1 as a possible D gene (5 bases). Sequences were obtained from PBMCs or T cells enriched from blood (not recorded which). The receptor comes from a woman aged 30 to 39 who had recovered from COVID-19. As DNA, the CDR3 is TGTGCCAGCAGCCAATCGATAACAGGCGGTCGGGGGGAGCTGTTTTTT. Protein product: CASSQSITGGRGELFF. The full variable domain, completed using reference TRBV16 and TRBJ2-2, is GEEVAQTPKHLVRGEGQKAKLYCAPIKGHSYVFWYQQVLKNEFKFLISFQNENVFDETGMPKERFSAKCLPNSPCSLEIQATKLEDSAVYFCASSQSITGGRGELFFGEGSRLTVL.